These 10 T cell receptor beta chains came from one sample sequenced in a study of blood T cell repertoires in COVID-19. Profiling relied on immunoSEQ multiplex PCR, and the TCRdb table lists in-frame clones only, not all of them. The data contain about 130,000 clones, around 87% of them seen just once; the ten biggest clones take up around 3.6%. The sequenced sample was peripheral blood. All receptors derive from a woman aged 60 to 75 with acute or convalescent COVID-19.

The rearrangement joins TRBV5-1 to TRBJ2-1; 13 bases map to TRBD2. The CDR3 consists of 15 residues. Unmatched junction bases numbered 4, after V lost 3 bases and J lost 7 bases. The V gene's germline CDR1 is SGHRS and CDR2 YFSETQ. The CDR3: CASSSGTSGKNEQFF. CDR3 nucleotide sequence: TGCGCCAGCAGCTCCGGGACTAGCGGGAAGAATGAGCAGTTCTTC.

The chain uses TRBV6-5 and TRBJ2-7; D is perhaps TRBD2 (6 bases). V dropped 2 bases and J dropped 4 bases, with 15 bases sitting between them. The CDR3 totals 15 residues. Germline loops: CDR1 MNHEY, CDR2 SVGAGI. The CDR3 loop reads CASSYDRETSYEQYF. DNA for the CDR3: TGTGCCAGCAGTTACGACCGGGAGACTTCTTACGAGCAGTACTTC.

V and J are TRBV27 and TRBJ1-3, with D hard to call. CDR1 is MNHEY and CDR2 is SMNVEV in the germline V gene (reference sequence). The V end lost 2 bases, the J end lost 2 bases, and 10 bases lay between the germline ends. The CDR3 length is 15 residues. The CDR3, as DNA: TGTGCCAGCAGTTTAAAACCCGGAGCTGGAAACACCATATATTTT. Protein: CASSLKPGAGNTIYF.

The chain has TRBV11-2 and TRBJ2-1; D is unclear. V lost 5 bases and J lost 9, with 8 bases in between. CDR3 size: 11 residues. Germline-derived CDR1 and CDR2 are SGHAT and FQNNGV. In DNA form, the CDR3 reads TGTGCCAGCAGCCCCTTCCGTGAGCAGTTCTTC. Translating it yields CASSPFREQFF.

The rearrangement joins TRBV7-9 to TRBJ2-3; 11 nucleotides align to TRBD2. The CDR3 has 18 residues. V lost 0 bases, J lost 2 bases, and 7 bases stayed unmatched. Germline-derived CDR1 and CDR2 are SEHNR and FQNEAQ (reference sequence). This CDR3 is CASSLAGASGRTTDTQYF. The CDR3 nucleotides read TGTGCCAGCAGCTTAGCTGGGGCTAGCGGGAGGACCACAGATACGCAGTATTTT.

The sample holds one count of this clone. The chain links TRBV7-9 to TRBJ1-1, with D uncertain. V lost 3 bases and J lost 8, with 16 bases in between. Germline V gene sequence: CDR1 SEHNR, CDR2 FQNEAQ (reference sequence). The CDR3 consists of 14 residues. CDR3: CASSLDSALPEAFF. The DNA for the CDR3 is TGTGCCAGCAGCTTGGACTCGGCCCTGCCAGAAGCTTTCTTT.

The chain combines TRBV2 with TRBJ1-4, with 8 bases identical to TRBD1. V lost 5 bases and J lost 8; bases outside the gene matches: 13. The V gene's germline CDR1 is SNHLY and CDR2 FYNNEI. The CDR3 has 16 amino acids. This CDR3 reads CASSLTGAASGEKLFF. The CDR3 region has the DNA TGTGCCAGCAGTCTGACAGGGGCCGCCTCAGGGGAAAAACTGTTTTTT.

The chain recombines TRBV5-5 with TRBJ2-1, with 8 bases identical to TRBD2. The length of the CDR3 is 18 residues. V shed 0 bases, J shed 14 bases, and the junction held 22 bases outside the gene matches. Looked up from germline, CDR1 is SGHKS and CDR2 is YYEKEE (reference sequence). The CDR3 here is CASSLDQVSREGRGEEFF. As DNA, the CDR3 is TGTGCCAGCAGCTTGGACCAGGTTAGCCGGGAGGGCCGGGGAGAGGAGTTCTTC.

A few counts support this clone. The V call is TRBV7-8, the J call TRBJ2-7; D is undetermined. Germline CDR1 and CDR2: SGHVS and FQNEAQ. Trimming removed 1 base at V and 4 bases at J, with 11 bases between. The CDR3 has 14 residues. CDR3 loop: CASSLGVSQYEQYV. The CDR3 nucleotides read TGTGCCAGCAGCTTAGGTGTCTCCCAGTACGAGCAGTACGTC.

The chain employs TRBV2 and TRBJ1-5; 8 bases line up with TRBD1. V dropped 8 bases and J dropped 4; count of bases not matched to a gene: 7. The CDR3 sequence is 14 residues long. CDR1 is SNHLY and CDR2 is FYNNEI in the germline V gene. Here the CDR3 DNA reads TGTGCCAGCCCGGGACAGGCTAATAATCAGCCCCAGCATTTT. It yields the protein CASPGQANNQPQHF. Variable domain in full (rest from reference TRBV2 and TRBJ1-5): EPEVTQTPSHQVTQMGQEVILRCVPISNHLYFYWYRQILGQKVEFLVSFYNNEISEKSEIFDDQFSVERPDGSNFTLKIRSTKLEDSAMYFCASPGQANNQPQHFGDGTRLSIL.